The 5 T cell receptor beta chains given below trace back to one sample, sequenced in a study of T cell responses to AZD1222 COVID-19 vaccine. The repertoire was sequenced with immunoSEQ multiplex PCR; TCRdb's copy has only in-frame clones and lacks some. The profile shows about 45,000 clones, 70% to 90% of them singletons. The material was peripheral blood, obtained 28 days after the second AZD1222 dose. The source of these receptors is an adult who received the AZD1222 COVID-19 vaccine.

V and J are TRBV20-1 and TRBJ1-5; no firm D call. CDR1 and CDR2 (germline): DFQATT, SNEGSKA (reference sequence). The CDR3 contains 13 residues. Trimming took 3 bases from V and 0 from J, leaving 6 bases between them. Written as DNA, the CDR3 is TGCAGTGCTAGTGAGGATAGCAATCAGCCCCAGCATTTT. This sequence encodes CSASEDSNQPQHF.

V and J are TRBV11-2 and TRBJ1-3; the D is unclear. Trimming took 2 bases from V and 4 from J, leaving 3 bases between them. Germline CDR1 SGHAT, CDR2 FQNNGV. The CDR3 contains 12 residues. CDR3 in DNA: TGTGCCAGCAGCTTAACCGGAAACACCATATATTTT. Translation: CASSLTGNTIYF.

This chain links TRBV6-6 with TRBJ1-1, with D perhaps matching TRBD1 (6 bases). Germline CDR1 MNHNY, CDR2 SVGAGI (reference sequence). Trimming cost V 2 bases and J 1 base, with 8 bases left between them. The CDR3 consists of 14 residues. The CDR3 bases are TGTGCCAGCAGTTACACGGGGGCGAACACTGAAGCTTTCTTT. The encoded protein is CASSYTGANTEAFF.

In its sample, this clone was seen a few times. The J gene is TRBJ2-7, the V gene TRBV11-2, with TRBD1 as a possible D gene (5 bases). CDR1 and CDR2 from the germline V gene are SGHAT and FQNNGV. Trimming took 0 bases from V and 6 from J, leaving 12 bases between them. The length of the CDR3 is 14 residues. CDR3 coding DNA: TGTGCCAGCAGCTTAGAGAGCAGGGTCAGCGAGCAGTACTTC. It encodes CASSLESRVSEQYF. The entire variable domain, with the rest obtained from reference TRBV11-2 and TRBJ2-7, is as follows: EAGVAQSPRYKIIEKRQSVAFWCNPISGHATLYWYQQILGQGPKLLIQFQNNGVVDDSQLPKDRFSAERLKGVDSTLKIQPAKLEDSAVYLCASSLESRVSEQYFGPGTRLTVT.

The V gene is TRBV12-5, the J gene TRBJ1-4; D unresolved. CDR3 size: 13 residues. Deletions cut 1 base from V and 7 bases from J, with 7 bases between. CDR1 and CDR2 (germline): LGHNT, FRNRAP. The CDR3 nucleotides read TGTGCTAGTGGTTTGGCAGCGACTGAAAAACTGTTTTTT. Protein sequence: CASGLAATEKLFF.